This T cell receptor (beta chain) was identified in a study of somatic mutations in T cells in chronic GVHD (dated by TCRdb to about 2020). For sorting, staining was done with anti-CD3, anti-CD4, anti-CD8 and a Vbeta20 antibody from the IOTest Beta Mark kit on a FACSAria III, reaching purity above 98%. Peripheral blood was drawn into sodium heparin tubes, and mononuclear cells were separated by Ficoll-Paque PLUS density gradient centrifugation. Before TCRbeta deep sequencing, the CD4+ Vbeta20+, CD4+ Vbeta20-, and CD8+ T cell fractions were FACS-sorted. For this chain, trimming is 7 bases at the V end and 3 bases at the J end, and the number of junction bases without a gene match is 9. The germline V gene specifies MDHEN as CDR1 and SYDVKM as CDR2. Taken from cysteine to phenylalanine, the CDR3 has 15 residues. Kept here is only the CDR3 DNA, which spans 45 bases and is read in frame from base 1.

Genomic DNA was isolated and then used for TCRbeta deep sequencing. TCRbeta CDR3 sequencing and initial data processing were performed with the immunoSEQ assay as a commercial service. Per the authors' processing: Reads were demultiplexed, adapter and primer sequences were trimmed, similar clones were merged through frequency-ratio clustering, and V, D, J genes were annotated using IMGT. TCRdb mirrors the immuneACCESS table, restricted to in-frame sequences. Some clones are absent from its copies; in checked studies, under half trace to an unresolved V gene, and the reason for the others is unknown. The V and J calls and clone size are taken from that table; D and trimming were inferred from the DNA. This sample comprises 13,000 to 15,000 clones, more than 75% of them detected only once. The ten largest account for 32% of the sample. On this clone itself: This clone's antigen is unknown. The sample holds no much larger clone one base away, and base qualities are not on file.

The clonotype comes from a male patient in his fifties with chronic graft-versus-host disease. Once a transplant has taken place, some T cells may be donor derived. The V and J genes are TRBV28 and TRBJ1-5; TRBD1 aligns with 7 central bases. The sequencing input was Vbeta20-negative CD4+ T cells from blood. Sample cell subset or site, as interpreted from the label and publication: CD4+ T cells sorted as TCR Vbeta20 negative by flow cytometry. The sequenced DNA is TGTGCCAGCATCAAAGGGACAGATTTCAATCAGCCCCAGCATTTT. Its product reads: CASIKGTDFNQPQHF.